These T cell receptor beta chains were read from a single sample in a study of technical replicates of blood from several donors. Some clones are missing from TCRdb's copy, which holds only in-frame ones; the method was immunoSEQ multiplex PCR. The profile shows 70,000 to 80,000 clones, around 92% of them singletons. Sample: T cells isolated from PBMCs. These receptors all stem from a human donor in good health. Each CDR3 is given with its conserved first and last residue. The D gene is left open where the match is weak. The size entry is marked missing in some rows and otherwise reads once, few, many or a size class.

V,J,size,D,DNA,CDR3
TRBV4-1,TRBJ2-2,.,TRBD2,TGCGCCAGCAGCCATCCGGGCAACTTAGCGGGATCCGCGAACACCGGGGAGCTGTTTTTT,CASSHPGNLAGSANTGELFF
TRBV30,TRBJ2-7,.,.,TGTGCCGGCAATAGCGTGATCTACGAGCAGTACTTC,CAGNSVIYEQYF
TRBV30,TRBJ1-2,once,.,TGTGCCTGGAGTGCCGACAGGTTCACAGACTATGGCTACACCTTC,CAWSADRFTDYGYTF
TRBV19,TRBJ2-2,.,.,TGTGCCAGTCTCCTATCTGGCACCGGGGAGCTGTTTTTT,CASLLSGTGELFF
TRBV5-1,TRBJ2-3,.,TRBD2,TGCGCCAGCAGCCGACTAGCGGGAGAAGTAACAGATACGCAGTATTTT,CASSRLAGEVTDTQYF
TRBV28,TRBJ1-1,once,.,TGTGCCAGCAGTTTACCAGGCCGGAGCGGGGCTTTCTTT,CASSLPGRSGAFF
TRBV4-2,TRBJ1-5,.,.,TGTGCCAGCAGCCAAGAGGACAGCAGCAATCAGCCCCAGCATTTT,CASSQEDSSNQPQHF
TRBV6-5,TRBJ1-1,.,TRBD1,TGTGCCAGCAGTTACCAGGGGGCGTACACTGAAGCTTTCTTT,CASSYQGAYTEAFF
TRBV29-1,TRBJ1-1,few,.,TGCAGCGTTGACTGGGGGCGGAGCATGAACACTGAAGCTTTCTTT,CSVDWGRSMNTEAFF
TRBV4-1,TRBJ2-2,.,.,TGCGCCAGCAGCCAAGTAGATATGGGGCTTCTCCGCGGGGAGCTGTTTTTT,CASSQVDMGLLRGELFF
TRBV28,TRBJ2-7,.,TRBD2,TGTGCCAGCAGTTCCCTTGTAGCGGGAGCGAAGTACGAGCAGTACTTC,CASSSLVAGAKYEQYF
TRBV28,TRBJ2-1,.,TRBD2,TGTGCCAGCAGTTTCCTAGCGGAGTCCTACAATGAGCAGTTCTTC,CASSFLAESYNEQFF
TRBV28,TRBJ2-7,.,TRBD1,TGTGCCAGCAGTTTGCCGGGACAGGGATCCTACGAGCAGTACTTC,CASSLPGQGSYEQYF
TRBV5-6,TRBJ1-1,few,.,TGTGCCAGCAACCCACGAGGGCACACTGAAGCTTTCTTT,CASNPRGHTEAFF
TRBV7-9,TRBJ1-1,.,.,TGTGCCAGCAGCTTAGGGGGAGTTGGCACTGAAGCTTTCTTT,CASSLGGVGTEAFF
TRBV2,TRBJ2-5,.,TRBD2,TGTGCCAGCAGGGGGACTAGCGGGGTCCCCTCAGCTGGGAACTTC,CASRGTSGVPSAGNF
TRBV27,TRBJ1-1,.,.,TGTGCCAGCAGTTATCGACTGATCTCATCGAACACTGAAGCTTTCTTT,CASSYRLISSNTEAFF
TRBV9,TRBJ2-7,few,TRBD2,TGTGCCAGCAGCGTAGCGGGTCGGGAGGACAACGAGCAGTACTTC,CASSVAGREDNEQYF
TRBV5-1,TRBJ1-5,.,.,TGCGCCAGCAGCTATTTGTCAGGGCCGTGGCCCCAGCATTTT,CASSYLSGPWPQHF
TRBV6-1,TRBJ2-7,once,.,TGTGCCAGCAGTTTTGACAAAACCTACGAGCAGTACTTC,CASSFDKTYEQYF
TRBV19,TRBJ2-3,.,TRBD2,TGTGCCAGTAGTGGGGGACTAGCGGGGACAGATACGCAGTATTTT,CASSGGLAGTDTQYF
TRBV11-3,TRBJ2-5,once,.,TGTGCCAGCAGCTTAACCCGGGGTGGGGAGACCCAGTACTTC,CASSLTRGGETQYF
TRBV14,TRBJ2-7,.,.,TGTGCCAGCAGCCAAGATAGCATGGCATCCGAGCAGTACTTC,CASSQDSMASEQYF
TRBV7-3,TRBJ2-3,.,TRBD2,TGTGCCAGCAGCTTAAGGGGCGGGAGAGGGGATACGCAGTATTTT,CASSLRGGRGDTQYF
TRBV7-6,TRBJ1-2,.,.,TGTGCCAGCAGCACTATAAAATCTCGAAAGACCTATGGCTACACCTTC,CASSTIKSRKTYGYTF
TRBV27,TRBJ2-7,once,TRBD1,TGTGCCAGCAGTCATTCAGGGGGACACGACGAGCAGTACTTC,CASSHSGGHDEQYF
TRBV6-1,TRBJ1-2,.,TRBD1,TGTGCCAGCAGTGAAGGGGCAGGGGGGATATCTAACTATGGCTACACCTTC,CASSEGAGGISNYGYTF
TRBV28,TRBJ1-5,.,.,TGTGCCAGCAGTTTGGTTTCCGGGCAGCCCCAGCATTTT,CASSLVSGQPQHF
TRBV28,TRBJ2-5,.,TRBD1,TGTGCCAGCAGTTCCGGGACAGCCTCGACCAAGTACTTC,CASSSGTASTKYF
TRBV7-9,TRBJ2-7,.,.,TGTGCCAGCAGCTTAACACCCAGGGGCTACGAGCAGTACTTC,CASSLTPRGYEQYF
TRBV5-1,TRBJ2-1,once,.,TGCGCCAGCAGCTTGGTTGCGGGGGCGGTCAATGAGCAGTTCTTC,CASSLVAGAVNEQFF
TRBV28,TRBJ1-5,medium-sized,.,TGTGCCAGCAGTTTATTACAGGGTGGCAATCAGCCCCAGCATTTT,CASSLLQGGNQPQHF
TRBV7-9,TRBJ2-3,.,.,TGTGCCACCTACCCACCGGGTCGCCGGAGCACAGATACGCAGTATTTT,CATYPPGRRSTDTQYF
TRBV9,TRBJ2-1,.,.,TGTGCCAGCAGCGTAGCCGGTGCCTACAATGAGCAGTTCTTC,CASSVAGAYNEQFF
TRBV2,TRBJ2-2,.,.,TGTGCCAGCCAACAGGTCGTATCCGGGGAGCTGTTTTTT,CASQQVVSGELFF
TRBV5-1,TRBJ1-1,few,TRBD1,TGCGCCAGCAGCTGGGGACAGAAGAACACTGAAGCTTTCTTT,CASSWGQKNTEAFF
TRBV7-8,TRBJ2-7,.,.,TGTGCCAGCAGCCCACGACGGGACGAGCAGTACTTC,CASSPRRDEQYF
TRBV19,TRBJ1-2,once,TRBD1,TGTGCCAGTAAAGAACAGGGGTATGGCTACACCTTC,CASKEQGYGYTF
TRBV10-1,TRBJ2-1,.,TRBD2,TGCGCCAGCAGTGGAGGAGGACTAGCGGACCTCTACAATGAGCAGTTCTTC,CASSGGGLADLYNEQFF
TRBV7-8,TRBJ2-5,.,TRBD1,TGTGCCAGCAGCTTGACAGGGTTAGGAGAGACCCAGTACTTC,CASSLTGLGETQYF
TRBV7-9,TRBJ2-2,.,.,TGTGCCAGCAGCCTACCCTTAGCGTTCTCTTACACCGGGGAGCTGTTTTTT,CASSLPLAFSYTGELFF
TRBV9,TRBJ2-5,.,TRBD2,TGTGCCAGCAGCGTCGGGACTAGCGGGAGTCTAGAGACCCAGTACTTC,CASSVGTSGSLETQYF
TRBV7-3,TRBJ2-7,.,TRBD2,TGTGCCAGCAGCTTACCACAGCGGGGGGGTCATTCCTACGAGCAGTACTTC,CASSLPQRGGHSYEQYF
TRBV9,TRBJ1-1,.,TRBD1,TGTGCCAGCAGCCCATGGACAGGGGGAGGGACTGAAGCTTTCTTT,CASSPWTGGGTEAFF
TRBV18,TRBJ2-3,.,.,TGTGCCAGCTCACCACACGAGCACTTCACAGATACGCAGTATTTT,CASSPHEHFTDTQYF
TRBV6-1,TRBJ2-7,.,TRBD1,TGTGCCAGCAGTGGGACAGGGTTTCTCTACGAGCAGTACTTC,CASSGTGFLYEQYF
TRBV9,TRBJ2-7,.,.,TGTGCCAGCAGCCCTACGGCTAGCGAGGCCTACGAGCAGTACTTC,CASSPTASEAYEQYF
TRBV29-1,TRBJ1-4,.,.,TGCAGCGTTTTGGGACTGAAAGCAACTAATGAAAAACTGTTTTTT,CSVLGLKATNEKLFF
TRBV6-5,TRBJ1-4,.,.,TGTGCCAGCAGTTCGACAGTCGCAACTAATGAAAAACTGTTTTTT,CASSSTVATNEKLFF
TRBV5-4,TRBJ1-2,.,.,TGTGCCAGCAGCTTGGGGGTTGAGGGTTTATACGGCTACACCTTC,CASSLGVEGLYGYTF
TRBV11-3,TRBJ2-3,.,TRBD2,TGTGCCAGCAGCAGGACTAGCGGGCTTTATGATACGCAGTATTTT,CASSRTSGLYDTQYF
TRBV2,TRBJ1-5,.,.,TGTGCCAGCAGTGCCCACGGGGGAAGCAATCAGCCCCAGCATTTT,CASSAHGGSNQPQHF
TRBV18,TRBJ2-7,once,.,TGTGCCAGCTCACCAGGCAGCGACGCGGGCTACGAGCAGTACTTC,CASSPGSDAGYEQYF
TRBV27,TRBJ2-7,.,TRBD2,TGTGCCAGCGGATGGGGGGGCTCCTACGAGCAGTACTTC,CASGWGGSYEQYF